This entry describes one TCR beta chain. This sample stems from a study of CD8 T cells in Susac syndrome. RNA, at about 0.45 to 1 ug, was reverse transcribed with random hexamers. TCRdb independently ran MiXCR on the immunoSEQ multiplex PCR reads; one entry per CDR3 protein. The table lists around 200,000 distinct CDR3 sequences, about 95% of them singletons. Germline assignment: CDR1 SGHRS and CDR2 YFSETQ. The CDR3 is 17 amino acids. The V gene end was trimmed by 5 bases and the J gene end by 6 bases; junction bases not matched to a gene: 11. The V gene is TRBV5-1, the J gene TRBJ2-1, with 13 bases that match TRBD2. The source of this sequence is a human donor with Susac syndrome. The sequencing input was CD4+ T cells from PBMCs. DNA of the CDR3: TGCGCCAGCAGTCTACTAGCGGGGGGGCACCCCTTCAATGAGCAGTTCTTC. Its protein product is CASSLLAGGHPFNEQFF.